These 11 T cell receptor beta chains share one sample of origin, sequenced in a study of patients and donors after allogeneic stem cell transplantation. TCRdb reanalysed the RT-PCR reads using MiXCR and keeps one entry per CDR3 protein. Seen here are some 960,000 distinct CDR3 sequences, over 15% observed once, and the top ten hold roughly 6%. Sequencing was carried out using blood, either unsorted or a sorted T cell fraction (not recorded which). The source is a human donor who was either an allogeneic HSCT recipient or a stem cell or donor lymphocyte infusion donor (not recorded which). It is not recorded whose cells these are; they may come from a transplant donor.

This chain uses TRBV29-1 with TRBJ1-1; 7 bases align to TRBD1. Germline V gives CDR1 SQVTM, CDR2 ANQGSEA. The V segment lost 8 bases and the J segment 10 bases; nucleotides outside the gene matches: 10. This CDR3 spans 11 amino acids. The CDR3: CSHLTGEGAFF. The CDR3 coding sequence is TGCAGCCACCTTACAGGGGAAGGAGCTTTCTTT.

Worth noting for this clonotype: Possible read error: a much larger clone is one base away. V is TRBV12-3 or TRBV12-4 and J is TRBJ2-3; D call uncertain. With 3 bases removed from V and 3 bases from J, the gap between germline ends came to 16 bases. CDR3 length: 16 residues. The CDR3 DNA is TGTGCCAGCAGTTTCCTCAGGCAGTGCGGTACAGATACGCAGTATTTT. Protein product: CASSFLRQCGTDTQYF.

This clonotype was counted only a few times. This rearrangement joins TRBV6-1 to TRBJ2-3; D gene uncertain. CDR3 length: 15 residues. Germline CDR1 is MNHNS and CDR2 is SASEGT. Trimming left V 7 bases short and J 0 bases short, with 14 bases between. In DNA, the CDR3 is TGTGCCAGCACCCTCGGAACCTCTAGCACAGATACGCAGTATTTT. It codes for CASTLGTSSTDTQYF.

The chain combines TRBV5-6 with TRBJ2-3; D gene unclear. V dropped 0 bases and J dropped 0 bases, with 11 bases sitting between them. This CDR3 region has 16 residues. Germline-derived CDR1 and CDR2 are SGHDT and YYEEEE. The CDR3: CASSLDEGSSTDTQYF. The DNA for the CDR3 is TGTGCCAGCAGCTTGGATGAAGGTTCTAGCACAGATACGCAGTATTTT. Supplemented by reference TRBV5-6 and TRBJ2-3, the full variable domain reads DAGVTQSPTHLIKTRGQQVTLRCSPKSGHDTVSWYQQALGQGPQFIFQYYEEEERQRGNFPDRFSGHQFPNYSSELNVNALLLGDSALYLCASSLDEGSSTDTQYFGPGTRLTVL.

V gene TRBV7-6 combines with J gene TRBJ2-5; possibly TRBD2 for D (6 bases). This CDR3 spans 17 amino acids. Germline-derived CDR1 and CDR2 are SGHVS and FNYEAQ. V shed 6 bases and J shed 5 bases, with 25 bases lying between them. The CDR3 DNA follows: TGTGCCAGCAGGCGGGGCGCCGAAATTACTCGGGGGGAGACCCAGTACTTC. Residues: CASRRGAEITRGETQYF.

This clonotype was seen once. This chain connects TRBV5-1 to TRBJ2-1; 8 bases are shared with TRBD2. CDR3 length: 18 residues. CDR1 and CDR2 from the germline V gene are SGHRS and YFSETQ. After removal of 1 base from V and 1 base from J, the junction contained 10 bases not matched to a gene. CDR3 region: CASSLLGGAGKSYNEQFF. The CDR3, as DNA: TGCGCCAGCAGCTTGCTCGGGGGGGCGGGGAAGTCCTACAATGAGCAGTTCTTC.

This clonotype was seen only a few times. J is TRBJ2-1 and V is TRBV5-1; 10 bases line up with TRBD2. J gave up 9 bases and V 0 bases, and 6 bases lay outside the gene matches. Germline values: CDR1 SGHRS, CDR2 YFSETQ. This CDR3 contains 15 residues. The CDR3 region has the DNA TGCGCCAGCAGCTTGGTACTAGCGGGAAGGGGTGAGCAGTTCTTC. Residues: CASSLVLAGRGEQFF.

This clonotype was detected a few times. The gene calls are TRBV20-1 and TRBJ1-2; 7 nucleotides align to TRBD1. The germline V gene encodes CDR1 DFQATT and CDR2 SNEGSKA (reference sequence). This CDR3 has 13 amino acids. The V gene end was trimmed by 5 bases and the J gene end by 7 bases; junction bases not matched to a gene: 10. This CDR3 reads CSAFRDSSFGYTF. The CDR3 nucleotides are TGCAGTGCTTTTAGGGACAGCTCCTTTGGCTACACCTTC.

This clonotype was seen at least ten times. The CDR3 region is CASSSSGIAYEQYF. The CDR3 nucleotides are TGTGCCAGCAGTTCTAGCGGGATTGCTTACGAGCAGTACTTC. The chain employs TRBV12-3 or TRBV12-4 and TRBJ2-7; 9 positions agree with TRBD2. The CDR3 contains 14 residues. Trimming took 4 bases from V and 4 from J; bases not matched to a gene: 5.

The gene calls are TRBV6-5 and TRBJ2-5, with TRBD2 matching 12 bases. The CDR3 runs 16 residues. With 0 bases clipped from V and 4 bases from J, the junction kept 3 bases outside the gene matches. Germline assignment: CDR1 MNHEY and CDR2 SVGAGI. In DNA form, the CDR3 reads TGTGCCAGCAGTTACTCGACTAGCGGGGGCCGAGAGACCCAGTACTTC. This encodes CASSYSTSGGRETQYF.

This clonotype was counted only a few times. This chain links TRBV4-1 with TRBJ1-1; tentative D call: TRBD1 (5 bases). The germline V and J ends were trimmed by 7 bases and 1 base, with 16 bases remaining between them. The CDR3 covers 15 residues. Germline values: CDR1 MGHRA, CDR2 YSYEKL. DNA of the CDR3: TGCGCCAGCAACTACCCTGGACACTCGAACACTGAAGCTTTCTTT. Translation: CASNYPGHSNTEAFF.